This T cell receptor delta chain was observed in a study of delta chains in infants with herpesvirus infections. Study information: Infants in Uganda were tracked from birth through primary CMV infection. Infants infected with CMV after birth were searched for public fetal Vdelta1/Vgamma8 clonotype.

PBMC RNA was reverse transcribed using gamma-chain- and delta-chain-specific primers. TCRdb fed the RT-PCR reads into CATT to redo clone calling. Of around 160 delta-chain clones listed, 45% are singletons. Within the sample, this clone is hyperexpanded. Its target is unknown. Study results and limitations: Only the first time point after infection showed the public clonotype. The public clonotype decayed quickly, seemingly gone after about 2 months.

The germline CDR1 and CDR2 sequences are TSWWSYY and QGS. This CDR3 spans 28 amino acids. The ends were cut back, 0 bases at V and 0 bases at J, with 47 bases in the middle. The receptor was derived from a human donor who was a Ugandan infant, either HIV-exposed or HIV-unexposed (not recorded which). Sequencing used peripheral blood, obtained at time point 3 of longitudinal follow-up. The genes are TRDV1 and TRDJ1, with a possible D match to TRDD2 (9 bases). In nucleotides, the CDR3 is TGTGCTCTTGGGGAACTCATCCCCCCCCCTTCCTACAAGGTGGATTTGAGGGATACGCTCGGGTACACCGATAAACTCATCTTT. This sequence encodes CALGELIPPPSYKVDLRDTLGYTDKLIF.